This T cell receptor (beta chain) was identified in a study of shared clonotypes between healthy human individuals. Study-wide results and limits: Clonotype sharing among donors, it was expected, would be affected by sequencing depth. Sampling covered nothing but blood. Tissue TCR repertoires likely differ from those found in blood.

Only in-frame clones appear in the TCRdb table, and some are missing; sequencing was by immunoSEQ multiplex PCR. Of under 1,900,000 clones in the sample, just under 99% were seen once. With regard to this clone: Its specificity is unknown.

This CDR3 is 18 amino acids long. Looked up from germline, CDR1 is SGHTA and CDR2 is FQGTGA. V lost 1 base and J 7 bases, leaving 26 bases between the germline ends. This sequence was found in a man aged 30-40 years in good health. The sample was naive CD4+ T cells sorted from blood. Specified subset: CD45RA+ positively selected. V is TRBV7-3 and J is TRBJ2-7; tentatively, D is TRBD1 (6 bases). The CDR3: CASSLNFMVRTEAWEQYF. CDR3 in DNA: TGTGCCAGCAGCTTAAATTTCATGGTCAGGACAGAAGCCTGGGAGCAGTACTTC.